A selection of T cell receptor beta chains follows, all from one sample in a study of T-cell reconstitution after alpha-beta-depleted transplantation in children. Using its own MiXCR run on the PCR reads, TCRdb lists one record per CDR3 protein. The data hold some 500,000 distinct CDR3 sequences, with around 19% observed a single time. The sample in question was PBMCs from the stem cell graft donor, obtained from the stem cell graft. The source of these receptors is a human donor who donated a stem cell graft to a child with acute lymphoblastic leukemia. The CDR3 runs from the conserved cysteine through the conserved F or W. A D gene is named only where the DNA matches it firmly. Size tells how often a clone was seen (once, few, many) or the class of an expanded clone, and some rows leave it out.

d_call,v_call,clone_size,j_call,cdr3_aa,cdr3_nt
.,TRBV20-1,few,TRBJ2-7,CSAPRRGTRSNNEQYF,TGCAGTGCTCCTAGGCGGGGCACAAGAAGTAATAACGAGCAGTACTTC
.,TRBV28,few,TRBJ2-1,CASSATGNEQFF,TGTGCCAGCAGCGCCACAGGGAATGAGCAGTTCTTC
TRBD2,TRBV13,.,TRBJ2-1,CASSLMREIPEQFF,TGTGCCAGCAGCTTAATGCGGGAGATACCTGAGCAGTTCTTC
.,TRBV18,few,TRBJ1-2,CASSPTGTESYGYTF,TGTGCCAGCTCACCAACCGGGACGGAAAGCTATGGCTACACCTTC
TRBD1,TRBV6-1,few,TRBJ2-1,CASRQQGGNEQFF,TGTGCCAGCAGGCAACAGGGGGGCAATGAGCAGTTCTTC
.,TRBV29-1,.,TRBJ1-2,CSVLRELGYGYTF,TGCAGCGTTCTCAGAGAGCTGGGCTATGGCTACACCTTC
.,TRBV4-2,few,TRBJ2-7,CASSQVLGGYEQYF,TGTGCCAGCAGCCAAGTACTAGGGGGTTACGAGCAGTACTTC
TRBD2,TRBV20-1,many,TRBJ2-5,CSAILAGGRGETQYF,TGCAGTGCTATTCTAGCGGGAGGCCGGGGCGAGACCCAGTACTTC
TRBD1,TRBV20-1,.,TRBJ1-1,CSARGQSSMNTEAFF,TGCAGTGCTAGGGGACAGTCCTCAATGAACACTGAAGCTTTCTTT
.,TRBV3-1,few,TRBJ2-5,CASSQDGSTRETQYF,TGTGCCAGCAGCCAAGACGGGTCGACGAGAGAGACCCAGTACTTC
.,TRBV6-1,few,TRBJ1-2,CASSSRPGIHYGYTF,TGTGCCAGCAGCTCCAGGCCAGGGATCCACTATGGCTACACCTTC
TRBD1,TRBV14,few,TRBJ2-7,CASSRTGQGTYEQYF,TGTGCCAGCAGCCGAACGGGACAGGGTACCTACGAGCAGTACTTC
.,TRBV6-5,few,TRBJ2-7,CASSYLQGSEQYF,TGTGCCAGCAGTTACCTACAGGGCTCCGAGCAGTACTTC
.,TRBV20-1,.,TRBJ2-1,CSATYSGPEQFF,TGCAGTGCTACCTACTCCGGGCCCGAGCAGTTCTTC
.,TRBV7-9,few,TRBJ2-2,CASSLGSAGGYTGELFF,TGTGCCAGCAGCTTGGGGTCGGCGGGCGGATACACCGGGGAGCTGTTTTTT
TRBD1,TRBV12-3/TRBV12-4,.,TRBJ1-1,CASSRYTGTVDTEAFF,TGTGCCAGCAGTAGATACACCGGGACAGTAGACACTGAAGCTTTCTTT
.,TRBV6-1,few,TRBJ2-1,CASQQGNAYNEQFF,TGTGCCAGCCAGCAGGGGAATGCCTACAATGAGCAGTTCTTC
.,TRBV19,few,TRBJ2-1,CASSTDGFSSYNEQFF,TGTGCCAGTAGTACGGACGGTTTTAGCTCCTACAATGAGCAGTTCTTC
.,TRBV7-9,few,TRBJ2-2,CASSSAGSTGELFF,TGTGCCAGCAGCTCGGCAGGGTCCACCGGGGAGCTGTTTTTT
.,TRBV24-1,.,TRBJ2-2,CATSDLQGRWGLANTGELFF,TGTGCCACCAGTGATTTGCAAGGACGTTGGGGCTTGGCGAACACCGGGGAGCTGTTTTTT
.,TRBV24-1,few,TRBJ1-5,CATRGERPNQPQHF,TGTGCCACCAGAGGGGAGCGACCTAATCAGCCCCAGCATTTT
TRBD2,TRBV27,few,TRBJ2-2,CASSLGTSITGELFF,TGTGCCAGCAGTTTGGGGACTAGCATCACCGGGGAGCTGTTTTTT
.,TRBV29-1,few,TRBJ2-1,CSVELGNSYNEQFF,TGCAGCGTTGAACTGGGGAACTCCTACAATGAGCAGTTCTTC
TRBD1,TRBV29-1,.,TRBJ1-2,CSVDRAQGTYGYTF,TGCAGCGTTGATAGGGCACAGGGGACCTATGGCTACACCTTC
.,TRBV9,few,TRBJ1-1,CASSVEVHTGAFF,TGTGCCAGCAGCGTAGAGGTGCATACTGGGGCTTTCTTT
TRBD1,TRBV14,.,TRBJ2-7,CASSQTGTGARYEQYF,TGTGCCAGCAGCCAAACCGGGACAGGGGCACGCTACGAGCAGTACTTC
.,TRBV27,.,TRBJ2-7,CASSSGLFTYEQYF,TGTGCCAGCAGTTCGGGACTCTTCACCTACGAGCAGTACTTC
.,TRBV7-8,.,TRBJ1-5,CASSLRVLGQPQHF,TGTGCCAGCAGCCTTAGGGTTCTGGGTCAGCCCCAGCATTTT
TRBD2,TRBV4-1,few,TRBJ2-7,CASRSGTSGTYEQYF,TGCGCCAGCAGATCCGGGACTAGCGGGACATACGAGCAGTACTTC
.,TRBV7-9,.,TRBJ2-7,CASSLADPPEQYF,TGTGCCAGCAGCTTAGCGGACCCACCCGAGCAGTACTTC
.,TRBV5-5,few,TRBJ2-7,CASSFYLQGTYEQYF,TGTGCCAGCAGCTTCTACCTTCAGGGGACCTACGAGCAGTACTTC
TRBD2,TRBV6-2/TRBV6-3,.,TRBJ2-1,CASSYWGEGQQSSYNEQFF,TGTGCCAGCAGTTATTGGGGGGAGGGCCAACAGAGCTCCTACAATGAGCAGTTCTTC
TRBD1,TRBV7-9,.,TRBJ1-5,CASSSGQGVMPQHF,TGTGCCAGCAGCTCGGGACAGGGGGTCATGCCCCAGCATTTT
.,TRBV20-1,.,TRBJ2-2,CSASPTGTRTGELFF,TGCAGTGCTTCCCCGACCGGGACGAGGACCGGGGAGCTGTTTTTT
TRBD2,TRBV5-1,.,TRBJ2-7,CASSLAGGSGRRREQYF,TGCGCCAGCAGCTTGGCCGGAGGTAGCGGGAGACGGAGGGAGCAGTACTTC
.,TRBV5-1,.,TRBJ2-6,CASSLELGGPRYPGANGLTF,TGCGCCAGCAGCTTGGAATTGGGGGGGCCCCGATATCCCGGGGCCAACGGCCTGACTTTC
.,TRBV29-1,many,TRBJ1-1,CSVRANTEAFF,TGCAGCGTCCGGGCGAACACTGAAGCTTTCTTT
.,TRBV15,few,TRBJ1-1,CATLQGPPDTEAFF,TGTGCCACCCTTCAGGGGCCCCCGGACACTGAAGCTTTCTTT
.,TRBV12-3/TRBV12-4,.,TRBJ2-7,CASSLGGRYEQYF,TGTGCCAGCAGTTTAGGAGGGCGCTACGAGCAGTACTTC
.,TRBV4-1,many,TRBJ2-1,CASSGGGNEQFF,TGCGCCAGCAGCGGAGGAGGTAATGAGCAGTTCTTC
TRBD2,TRBV5-1,.,TRBJ2-3,CASSLSSGSRTDTQYF,TGCGCCAGCAGCTTGAGTAGCGGGAGTAGAACAGATACGCAGTATTTT
.,TRBV20-1,.,TRBJ2-1,CSAQIGTLYNEQFF,TGCAGTGCTCAGATCGGGACACTCTACAATGAGCAGTTCTTC
TRBD2,TRBV5-1,.,TRBJ2-5,CASTRGGRIQETQYF,TGCGCCAGCACTCGAGGCGGGAGGATCCAAGAGACCCAGTACTTC
.,TRBV28,.,TRBJ2-3,CASSFRSLDTQYF,TGTGCCAGCAGTTTCCGTTCCTTAGATACGCAGTATTTT
.,TRBV15,few,TRBJ1-4,CATSGRTSSSNEKLFF,TGTGCCACCAGCGGAAGGACGAGTTCTTCTAATGAAAAACTGTTTTTT
TRBD2,TRBV27,.,TRBJ2-1,CASSNSGGDNYNEQFF,TGTGCCAGCAGTAACTCGGGGGGGGATAACTACAATGAGCAGTTCTTC
.,TRBV7-8,.,TRBJ2-7,CASSWHRTPGTYEQYF,TGTGCCAGCAGCTGGCACAGGACTCCCGGAACCTACGAGCAGTACTTC
TRBD1,TRBV19,.,TRBJ1-5,CASAPSPGQVQPQHF,TGTGCCAGCGCGCCGTCTCCGGGACAGGTCCAGCCCCAGCATTTT
.,TRBV29-1,few,TRBJ2-1,CSVAFGNEQFF,TGCAGCGTCGCCTTCGGCAATGAGCAGTTCTTC
TRBD1,TRBV29-1,few,TRBJ1-5,CSVEAGTGGNQPQHF,TGCAGCGTTGAAGCCGGGACAGGGGGAAATCAGCCCCAGCATTTT
.,TRBV15,.,TRBJ1-5,CATSRDPPGVVSNQPQHF,TGTGCCACCAGCAGAGATCCTCCCGGGGTGGTGAGCAATCAGCCCCAGCATTTT
.,TRBV5-5,.,TRBJ1-1,CASSLASGANTEAFF,TGTGCCAGCAGCCTGGCATCGGGGGCGAACACTGAAGCTTTCTTT
TRBD1,TRBV27,few,TRBJ2-3,CASRRRTGGSTDTQYF,TGTGCCAGCAGACGACGTACAGGGGGGAGTACAGATACGCAGTATTTT
.,TRBV7-8,.,TRBJ2-5,CASTSMRDQETQYF,TGTGCCAGCACCTCTATGAGGGATCAAGAGACCCAGTACTTC
TRBD2,TRBV3-1,.,TRBJ2-1,CASRLDLAGSYNEQFF,TGTGCCAGCAGACTGGATCTAGCGGGCTCCTACAATGAGCAGTTCTTC
TRBD2,TRBV5-1,.,TRBJ2-3,CASSRGLAGGDTQYF,TGCGCCAGCAGCCGGGGACTAGCGGGAGGAGATACGCAGTATTTT
TRBD1,TRBV5-1,few,TRBJ1-1,CASSLTTGQKNTEAFF,TGCGCCAGCAGCTTGACTACGGGACAGAAGAACACTGAAGCTTTCTTT
.,TRBV9,.,TRBJ2-1,CASSVVGREGEQFF,TGTGCCAGCAGCGTGGTCGGTCGGGAAGGGGAGCAGTTCTTC
.,TRBV6-5,few,TRBJ2-7,CASSYSNTGSYEQYF,TGTGCCAGCAGTTACTCGAACACAGGCTCCTACGAGCAGTACTTC
.,TRBV11-2,many,TRBJ2-5,CASSAGQKQETQYF,TGTGCCAGCAGCGCGGGACAGAAACAAGAGACCCAGTACTTC